This T cell receptor (beta chain) was sequenced during a study of blood T cell repertoires in COVID-19. Study at large: Donors in the United States, Italy and Spain gave samples during acute or convalescent COVID-19. Sample material is recorded as cDNA or gDNA derived from T cells, B-cell-depleted T cells, or PBMCs.

The authors' processing: Nucleated cell number was recorded as an estimate derived from reference gene primer amplification. TCRdb's table, derived via immunoSEQ multiplex PCR, lists solely in-frame clones and lacks some. V, J and clone size reflect that table, while D and trimming were determined from the DNA. The sample contains 84,000 or so clones, roughly 78% of which appear only once. The CDR3 is 12 amino acids. Trimming pared 6 bases from V and 7 bases from J, leaving 12 bases between. Germline V gene data show CDR1 as MNHEY and CDR2 as SVGAGI. Input material: peripheral blood. This TCR derives from a woman aged 80 or older with acute or convalescent COVID-19. The chain is built from TRBV6-5 and TRBJ1-2; TRBD1 might be the D (6 bases). The CDR3, as DNA: TGTGCCAGCAGCAAGCCACAGGGTGGCTACACCTTC. Translation gives CASSKPQGGYTF.